This TCR beta chain was found in a study of T cell repertoires in ileal Crohn's disease. Study-wide context: Median disease duration was around eight years; about 37% smoked at surgery. About 490 nanograms of biopsy DNA per sample underwent TCRB immunosequencing.

Time point in this sample: inflamed ileum from the surgical specimen. On this clone: Antigen unknown.

The repertoire was sequenced with immunoSEQ multiplex PCR; TCRdb's copy has only in-frame clones and lacks some. Here the sample spans 16,000 or so clones, roughly 90% being singletons. Trimming cost V 3 bases and J 2 bases, with 11 bases left between them. The germline V gene encodes CDR1 MNHEY and CDR2 SMNVEV (reference sequence). CDR3 length equals 16 residues. Study-wide results and caveats: Compared with CD4 T cells, sorted CD8 cells carried more expanded clones. Compared with non-smokers, active smokers at surgery showed more clonal expansions.

J is TRBJ2-6 and V is TRBV27, with D tentatively TRBD1 or TRBD2 (6 bases each). This sequence was found in an adult with Crohn's disease. Sequences were obtained from ileal tissue. CDR3 sequence reads: CASSFLRGAGANVLTF. DNA for the CDR3: TGTGCCAGCAGTTTTCTGAGGGGGGCTGGGGCCAACGTCCTGACTTTC. The entire variable domain, with the rest obtained from reference TRBV27 and TRBJ2-6, is as follows: EAQVTQNPRYLITVTGKKLTVTCSQNMNHEYMSWYRQDPGLGLRQIYYSMNVEVTDKGDVPEGYKVSRKEKRNFPLILESPSPNQTSLYFCASSFLRGAGANVLTFGAGSRLTVL.